Listed below are T cell receptor beta chains from one sample, sequenced in a study of regulatory T cells in long-lasting Graves disease. In TCRdb, the multiplex PCR reads were re-called with MiXCR into one record per CDR3 protein. The repertoire holds 350,000 to 550,000 distinct CDR3 sequences, with 12% to 15% as singletons. These data were also reused for a study on T cells in Graves' hyperthyroidism and ophthalmopathy.

Specimen: peripheral blood mononuclear cells (PBMCs), collected at new diagnosis, from a patient treated with antithyroid drugs. These receptors were taken from a woman aged 45-60 years with Graves disease. CDR3s leave out the opening cysteine and the closing phenylalanine or tryptophan. The D gene is left open where the match is weak. Rows may omit the clone size; those that give it use once, few, many or a size class.

clone_size	v_call	j_call	d_call	cdr3_aa
few	TRBV13	TRBJ2-5	TRBD2	ASSFRSGLAGVARETQY
few	TRBV5-5	TRBJ2-7	-	ASSFFTGREQY
many	TRBV30	TRBJ2-1	-	AASGLRSLYNEQF
many	TRBV9	TRBJ1-2	-	ASSVGGHGYT
-	TRBV11-2	TRBJ2-1	TRBD2	ASSLSGRGFNEQF
many	TRBV7-2	TRBJ2-7	TRBD1	ASSTGQGSFYEQY
many	TRBV6-1	TRBJ2-7	-	ASSPGPGTYEQY
-	TRBV11-2	TRBJ2-2	TRBD2	ASSSLGSGSSTGELF
many	TRBV25-1	TRBJ1-6	TRBD1	ASSEPETGISPLH
many	TRBV5-1	TRBJ1-6	TRBD1	ASSLLPTGTGNSPLH
many	TRBV29-1	TRBJ2-3	-	SDYSTDTQY
few	TRBV12-3/TRBV12-4	TRBJ2-1	-	ASSFGGGEQF
many	TRBV12-3/TRBV12-4	TRBJ2-5	TRBD1	ASSPVGQVQETQY
-	TRBV9	TRBJ2-1	-	ASSAGATNEQF
many	TRBV27	TRBJ1-2	-	ASSFAGDGGYT
few	TRBV7-9	TRBJ2-3	TRBD1	ASSPGQGIPQDTQY
many	TRBV29-1	TRBJ1-4	-	SVAQATNEKLF
few	TRBV7-9	TRBJ1-5	TRBD1	ASSPPRADRDQPQH
-	TRBV7-2	TRBJ2-1	-	ASSLGPLGSYNEQS
-	TRBV7-9	TRBJ1-2	TRBD1	ASSLQGALIGYT
many	TRBV4-1	TRBJ2-5	-	ASSQEAGVQETQY
few	TRBV6-1	TRBJ2-1	-	ASRRLGLLLESSYNEQF
few	TRBV5-5	TRBJ1-1	-	ASSLEVGGGGTEAF
many	TRBV12-3/TRBV12-4	TRBJ1-3	-	ASSFVSSGNTIY
many	TRBV27	TRBJ1-2	-	ASSFIQGTRDGYT
few	TRBV2	TRBJ2-2	-	AITRGAGELF
many	TRBV12-3/TRBV12-4	TRBJ2-3	TRBD2	ASSLSGRAQY
-	TRBV19	TRBJ2-2	-	ASSNRLGGELF
-	TRBV20-1	TRBJ2-1	TRBD2	SAREPAGGGREQF
-	TRBV7-3	TRBJ2-7	TRBD1	ASSLTGQGFYEQY
few	TRBV27	TRBJ1-5	-	ASSHTGSNQPQH
-	TRBV19	TRBJ2-7	TRBD1	ASSIYLDRAEQY
many	TRBV11-2	TRBJ2-7	TRBD1	ASETGGPYEQY
many	TRBV6-1	TRBJ1-1	-	ASSTNFEAF
many	TRBV5-5	TRBJ2-2	-	ASSTTPGAGELF
few	TRBV10-1	TRBJ2-3	TRBD2	ASTAGASDTQY
-	TRBV20-1	TRBJ2-7	TRBD1	SGTGESYEQY
many	TRBV27	TRBJ2-7	-	ASSLSTESYEQY
-	TRBV3-1	TRBJ1-1	-	ASSQGGQNEAF
-	TRBV4-1	TRBJ2-5	TRBD2	ASSQDPLAEETQY
many	TRBV10-3	TRBJ2-5	TRBD2	AISAGGGEETQY
-	TRBV7-3	TRBJ2-5	TRBD2	ASSSTGGGVETQY
many	TRBV28	TRBJ2-1	TRBD2	ASSRLAGEVNEQF
-	TRBV7-6	TRBJ1-1	TRBD1	ASSLVQGGTEAF
many	TRBV27	TRBJ2-7	TRBD1	ASSSRRDRGWVTNYEQY
few	TRBV6-2/TRBV6-3	TRBJ1-1	-	ASRDGQNSEAF
many	TRBV3-1	TRBJ2-1	TRBD2	ASSLRRELTYNEQF
-	TRBV25-1	TRBJ2-7	TRBD2	ASSESGLAYYEQY
many	TRBV19	TRBJ1-1	TRBD1	ASSITGVMNTEAF
-	TRBV9	TRBJ2-1	TRBD2	ASSGATTSAYYNEQF
few	TRBV18	TRBJ2-3	-	ASSPLVWDTQY
many	TRBV4-1	TRBJ2-1	TRBD2	ASSQDSMLAGFGNEQF